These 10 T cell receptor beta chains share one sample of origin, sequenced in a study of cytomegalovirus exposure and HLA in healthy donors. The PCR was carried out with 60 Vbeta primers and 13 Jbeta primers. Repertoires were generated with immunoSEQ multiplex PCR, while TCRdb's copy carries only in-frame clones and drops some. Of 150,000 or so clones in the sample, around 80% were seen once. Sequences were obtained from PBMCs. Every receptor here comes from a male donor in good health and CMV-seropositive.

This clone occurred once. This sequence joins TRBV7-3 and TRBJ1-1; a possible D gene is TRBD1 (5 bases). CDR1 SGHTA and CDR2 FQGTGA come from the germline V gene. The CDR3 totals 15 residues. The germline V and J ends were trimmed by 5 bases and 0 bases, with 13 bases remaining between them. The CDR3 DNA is TGTGCCAGCAGCCTACTTGGAGGGGTGAACACTGAAGCTTTCTTT. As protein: CASSLLGGVNTEAFF.

The CDR3 sequence: CASSLSGSGANVLTF. For the CDR3, the DNA is TGTGCCAGCAGCTTGAGCGGCTCTGGGGCCAACGTCCTGACTTTC. The V gene is TRBV5-8, the J gene TRBJ2-6; tentative D call: TRBD2 (5 bases). Germline-derived CDR1 and CDR2 are SGHTS and YDEGEE. With 1 base removed from V and 0 bases from J, the gap between germline ends came to 5 bases. This CDR3 is built from 15 residues.

The CDR3 nucleotides are TGCGCCAGCAGCCATATGGGGTCTCAGGCAATGAGGGAGTTCTTC. This sequence encodes CASSHMGSQAMREFF. V gene TRBV4-3 combines with J gene TRBJ2-1; tentative D call: TRBD2 (5 bases). Trimming left V 3 bases short and J 14 bases short, with 23 bases between. Germline V gene sequence: CDR1 LGHNA, CDR2 YSLEER. The length of the CDR3 is 15 residues.

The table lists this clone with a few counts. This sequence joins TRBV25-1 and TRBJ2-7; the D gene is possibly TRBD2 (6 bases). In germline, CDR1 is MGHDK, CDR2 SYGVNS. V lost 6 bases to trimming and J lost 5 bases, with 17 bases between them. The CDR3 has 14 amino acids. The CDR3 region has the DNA TGTGCCAGCAGATCGCAGGGAGCGGGCCACGAGCAGTACTTC. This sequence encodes CASRSQGAGHEQYF.

CDR3 sequence reads: CASSQEGQGGYEQYF. The CDR3, as DNA: TGCGCCAGCAGCCAAGAGGGACAGGGGGGCTACGAGCAGTACTTC. The rearrangement joins TRBV4-1 to TRBJ2-7; 11 positions agree with TRBD1. The CDR3 is made up of 15 amino acids. Trimming cost V 0 bases and J 3 bases; bases outside gene matches: 1. The germline V gene encodes CDR1 MGHRA and CDR2 YSYEKL.

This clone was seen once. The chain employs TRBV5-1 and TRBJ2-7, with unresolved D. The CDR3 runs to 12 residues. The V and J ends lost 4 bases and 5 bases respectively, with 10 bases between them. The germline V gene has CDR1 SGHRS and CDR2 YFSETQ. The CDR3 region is CASSVATDEQYF. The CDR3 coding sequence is TGCGCCAGCAGCGTTGCCACGGACGAGCAGTACTTC.

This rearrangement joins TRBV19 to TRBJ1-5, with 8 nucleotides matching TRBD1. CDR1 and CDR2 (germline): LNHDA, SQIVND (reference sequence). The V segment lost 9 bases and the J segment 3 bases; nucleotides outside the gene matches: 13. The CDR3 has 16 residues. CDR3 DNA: TGTGCCAGCGACAGGGGAAATTTGGGGCCCAATCAGCCCCAGCATTTT. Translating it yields CASDRGNLGPNQPQHF.

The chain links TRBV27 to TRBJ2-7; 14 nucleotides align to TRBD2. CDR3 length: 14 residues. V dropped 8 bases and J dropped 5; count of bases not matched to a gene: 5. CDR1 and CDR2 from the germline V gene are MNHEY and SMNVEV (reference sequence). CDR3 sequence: CASGLAGGLHEQYF. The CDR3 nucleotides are TGTGCCAGCGGACTAGCGGGAGGTCTCCACGAGCAGTACTTC.

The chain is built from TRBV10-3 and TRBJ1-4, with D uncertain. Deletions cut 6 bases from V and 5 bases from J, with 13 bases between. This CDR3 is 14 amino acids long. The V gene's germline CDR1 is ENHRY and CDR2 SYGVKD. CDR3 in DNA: TGTGCCATCAGGCCCAGCCTACAGAATGAAAAACTGTTTTTT. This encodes CAIRPSLQNEKLFF.

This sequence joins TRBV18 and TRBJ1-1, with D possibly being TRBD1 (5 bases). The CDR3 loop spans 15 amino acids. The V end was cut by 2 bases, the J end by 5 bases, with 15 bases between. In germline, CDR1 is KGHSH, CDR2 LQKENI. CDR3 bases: TGTGCCAGCTCACCATGGGCGGGGCGCGCGACTGAAGCTTTCTTT. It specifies CASSPWAGRATEAFF. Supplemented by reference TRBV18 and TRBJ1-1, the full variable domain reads NAGVMQNPRHLVRRRGQEARLRCSPMKGHSHVYWYRQLPEEGLKFMVYLQKENIIDESGMPKERFSAEFPKEGPSILRIQQVVRGDSAAYFCASSPWAGRATEAFFGQGTRLTVV.